What follows are 19 T cell receptor beta chains derived from one specimen sequenced in a study of Graves' ophthalmopathy and Graves' hyperthyroidism (dated by TCRdb to between 2017 and 2018). The reads were generated on an Illumina HiSeq 2000. TCR beta CDR3 regions were amplified from RNA transcripts for repertoire sequencing. The first round of RT-PCR was done with HTBI primers and the Qiagen OneStep RT-PCR kit, and was followed by a second round of multiplex PCR, then size selection and purification. Clones were called with MiXCR by TCRdb after fastp trimmed the public reads at Q25, and only in-frame beta chains were retained. CDR3 protein duplicates are merged, each entry listing the most common genes and DNA. The sample table lists hundreds of thousands of distinct CDR3 sequences, roughly 39% of them with a count of one. In total, the top ten clones hold roughly 3% of the sample. The specimen sequenced was peripheral blood. The receptors here all came from an adult man with Graves' ophthalmopathy.

This clonotype was picked up many times. The V and J genes are TRBV29-1 and TRBJ1-3; D is unresolved. The length of the CDR3 is 14 residues. CDR1 SQVTM and CDR2 ANQGSEA come from the germline V gene. V shed 7 bases and J shed 0 bases, with 13 bases lying between them. In DNA form, the CDR3 reads TGCAGCGCCTGCACAGCAGTCTCTGGAAACACCATATATTTT. It is translated as CSACTAVSGNTIYF.

This chain connects TRBV7-3 to TRBJ2-1, with D unclear. V lost 0 bases, J lost 0 bases, and 3 bases lay in between. The CDR3 has 14 residues. The germline gives CDR1 SGHTA, CDR2 FQGTGA. The CDR3 nucleotides are TGTGCCAGCAGCTTAACTGACTCCTACAATGAGCAGTTCTTC. This codes for CASSLTDSYNEQFF.

This clonotype was detected many times. The genes are TRBV12-3 or TRBV12-4 and TRBJ2-5, with 10 bases aligning to TRBD1. J gave up 5 bases and V 4 bases, and 7 bases lay outside the gene matches. This CDR3 contains 15 residues. The chain's CDR3 is CASSSGQGRRETQYF. The CDR3 DNA reads as TGTGCCAGCAGTTCGGGACAGGGGAGACGGGAGACCCAGTACTTC.

The chain recombines TRBV2 with TRBJ1-5; 8 nucleotides align to TRBD1. Looked up from germline, CDR1 is SNHLY and CDR2 is FYNNEI. V shed 5 bases and J 3 bases; nucleotides not matched to a gene: 6. There are 15 residues in the CDR3. The CDR3 DNA is TGTGCCAGCAGTAACGGACAGGGTATCAATCAGCCCCAGCATTTT. Translated, it gives CASSNGQGINQPQHF.

About this clonotype itself: This may come from a read error, since a much larger clone is one base off. This chain uses TRBV7-9 with TRBJ1-3; D might be TRBD1 (5 bases). The CDR3 has 15 amino acids. Trimming took 5 bases from V and 2 from J, leaving 13 bases between them. Germline V gives CDR1 SEHNR, CDR2 FQNEAQ (reference sequence). DNA for the CDR3: TGTGCCAGCAGCGTCCTACGGGGGGCTGGAAACACCATATATTTT. Protein sequence: CASSVLRGAGNTIYF. The whole variable domain, remainder taken from reference TRBV7-9 and TRBJ1-3, is DTGVSQNPRHKITKRGQNVTFRCDPISEHNRLYWYRQTLGQGPEFLTYFQNEAQLEKSRLLSDRFSAERPKGSFSTLEIQRTEQGDSAMYLCASSVLRGAGNTIYFGEGSWLTVV.

At least ten counts were recorded for this clonotype. The chain couples TRBV7-2 to TRBJ2-7; 9 nucleotides match TRBD1. V shed 5 bases, J shed 4 bases, and the junction held 9 bases outside the gene matches. The CDR3 runs to 15 residues. Germline V gene lookup returns CDR1 SGHTA and CDR2 FQGNSA. CDR3 residues: CASSHKGQGSYEQYF. DNA for the CDR3: TGTGCCAGCAGCCATAAGGGACAGGGATCTTACGAGCAGTACTTC. Drawing the rest from reference TRBV7-2 and TRBJ2-7, the complete variable domain is GAGVSQSPSNKVTEKGKDVELRCDPISGHTALYWYRQSLGQGLEFLIYFQGNSAPDKSGLPSDRFSAERTGGSVSTLTIQRTQQEDSAVYLCASSHKGQGSYEQYFGPGTRLTVT.

This clonotype was observed at least ten times. V usage is TRBV10-3 and J usage is TRBJ1-1; TRBD1 matches 10 bases. V trimming: 2 bases; J trimming: 1 base; junction bases outside the gene matches: 1. The CDR3 length is 15 residues. Germline CDR1 is ENHRY and CDR2 is SYGVKD. CDR3 nucleotides: TGTGCCATCAGTGAGGGGACAGGGGCGAACACTGAAGCTTTCTTT. Residues: CAISEGTGANTEAFF.

Points on this clonotype: Since a much larger clone is just one base distant, this may be a read error. The chain uses TRBV5-6 and TRBJ1-2; D might be TRBD1 (6 bases). Germline V gives CDR1 SGHDT, CDR2 YYEEEE. V gave up 3 bases and J gave up 5 bases, with 14 bases separating them. The CDR3 consists of 14 residues. The CDR3 loop reads CASSYGQKAYGYTF. As DNA, the CDR3 is TGTGCCAGCAGCTATGGACAGAAGGCGTATGGCTACACCTTC.

This clonotype has at least ten counts. The rearrangement links TRBV20-1 to TRBJ2-5; 7 bases line up with TRBD2. The CDR3 length is 15 residues. Germline loops: CDR1 DFQATT, CDR2 SNEGSKA (reference sequence). V trimming: 3 bases; J trimming: 4 bases; junction bases outside the gene matches: 11. The CDR3: CSASRLAAVGETQYF. CDR3 coding DNA: TGCAGTGCTAGCCGCCTAGCGGCCGTCGGAGAGACCCAGTACTTC.

This clonotype was found a few times. This sequence joins TRBV27 and TRBJ1-2; no clear D gene. The CDR3 is 13 amino acids. The germline gives CDR1 MNHEY, CDR2 SMNVEV (reference sequence). The germline V and J ends were trimmed by 6 bases and 8 bases, with 16 bases remaining between them. This CDR3 is CASRSALSKGYTF. The CDR3 DNA is TGTGCCAGCAGATCCGCGCTATCCAAAGGCTACACCTTC.

This clonotype occurred many times. The genes are TRBV11-3 and TRBJ1-5; D gene unclear. This CDR3 has 13 residues. V was trimmed by 5 bases and J by 5 bases, leaving 10 bases between them. Per the germline V gene, CDR1 is SGHNT and CDR2 is YENEEA. The CDR3 nucleotides are TGTGCCAGCAGCCCTCAAGAGGATCAGCCCCAGCATTTT. It encodes CASSPQEDQPQHF.

At least ten counts were recorded for this clonotype. V gene TRBV12-3 or TRBV12-4 combines with J gene TRBJ1-2, with 7 bases lining up with TRBD1. CDR3 length: 13 residues. The trim removed 5 bases at V and 9 bases at J, leaving 9 bases unmatched. The CDR3 is CASSPGQVPSYTF. CDR3 bases: TGTGCCAGCAGTCCTGGACAGGTTCCTAGCTACACCTTC.

The chain has TRBV4-1 and TRBJ1-3; D is ambiguous. The V and J ends lost 3 bases and 2 bases respectively, with 11 bases between them. Germline V gene sequence: CDR1 MGHRA, CDR2 YSYEKL. The CDR3 is 15 amino acids. The CDR3 protein is CASSQATVPGNTIYF. Written as DNA, the CDR3 is TGCGCCAGCAGCCAGGCCACAGTCCCTGGAAACACCATATATTTT.

This clonotype showed up many times. The chain uses TRBV14 and TRBJ2-2, with D tentatively TRBD2 (6 bases). The V and J ends lost 3 bases and 2 bases respectively, with 13 bases between them. CDR3 length equals 16 residues. Per the germline V gene, CDR1 is SGHDN and CDR2 is FVKESK. CDR3 amino acids: CASSQNRDFNTGELFF. Here the CDR3 DNA reads TGTGCCAGCAGCCAGAACCGGGACTTCAACACCGGGGAGCTGTTTTTT.

This clonotype has a handful of counts. The chain couples TRBV19 to TRBJ1-1; D may be TRBD1 (6 bases). Germline values: CDR1 LNHDA, CDR2 SQIVND (reference sequence). This CDR3 is 14 amino acids long. V gave up 3 bases and J gave up 4 bases, with 12 bases separating them. CDR3 in DNA: TGTGCCAGTAGTATTGAGGGGGGCGTCACTGAAGCTTTCTTT. Translation gives CASSIEGGVTEAFF.

This clonotype was observed many times. This chain uses TRBV4-2 with TRBJ1-2; D uncertain. The CDR3 loop spans 13 amino acids. Germline CDR1 is LGHNA and CDR2 is YNFKEQ. Trimming left V 1 base short and J 6 bases short, with 9 bases between. CDR3 bases: TGTGCCAGCAGCCAAGCAGGTGGGGATGGCTACACCTTC. Translating it yields CASSQAGGDGYTF.

This clonotype was detected once. The rearrangement uses TRBV5-1 and TRBJ2-7; D is possibly TRBD1 or TRBD2 (5 bases each). The CDR3 covers 14 residues. From germline, CDR1 is SGHRS and CDR2 YFSETQ. Trimming took off 4 bases at V and 2 bases at J, with 13 bases between the two ends. The CDR3 here is CASSLDVGAYEQYF. The CDR3 DNA is TGCGCCAGCAGCCTGGACGTGGGGGCCTACGAGCAGTACTTC.

The CDR3 DNA sequence: TGCAGTGCTGGGGACAGGTTCAGCAATCAGCCCCAGTACTTC. Its protein product is CSAGDRFSNQPQYF. The chain joins TRBV20-1 to TRBJ2-5; 8 bases are a match to TRBD1. The V gene's germline CDR1 is DFQATT and CDR2 SNEGSKA (reference sequence). The J segment lost 9 bases and the V segment lost 5 bases, leaving 14 bases of the junction unmatched. CDR3 length equals 14 residues.

The chain uses TRBV11-3 and TRBJ1-1, with unresolved D. Germline lookup yields CDR1 SGHNT and CDR2 YENEEA. Trimming left V 3 bases short and J 2 bases short, with 16 bases between. The CDR3 extends over 16 amino acids. The CDR3 bases are TGTGCCAGCAGCTTGGAGGGTGCGGGAGCCAACACTGAAGCTTTCTTT. Residues: CASSLEGAGANTEAFF.